This passage covers 9 T cell receptor beta chains from one sample sequenced in a study of long-term antiretroviral therapy in people with HIV (dated by TCRdb to the early 2020s). Sequencing of the TRB variable region was done with the immunoSEQ hsTCRB v3.0 assay at survey level resolution. In TCRdb, the immuneACCESS table is reduced to in-frame sequences with V and J assigned. These tables do not hold every clone; where another copy was compared, an unresolved V gene accounts for under half, and the others remain unexplained. In this sample the table shows about 15,000 clones, 88% of which occur a single time. Of the sample, roughly 14% is held by the ten largest clones. Sample: unsorted PBMCs, taken around 2.3 years before starting antiretroviral therapy. Every receptor here comes from a woman in her 30s with HIV.

J is TRBJ1-5 and V is TRBV5-6; 10 bases line up with TRBD1. The CDR3 has 18 residues. Looked up from germline, CDR1 is SGHDT and CDR2 is YYEEEE. Trimming at V came to 3 bases and at J to 5 bases, leaving 14 bases not matched to a gene. This CDR3 reads CASSSGTGAIIGDQPQHF. CDR3 coding DNA: TGTGCCAGCAGCTCCGGGACAGGGGCCATTATAGGAGATCAGCCCCAGCATTTT.

This clone occurred a few times. V and J are TRBV19 and TRBJ1-2; D remains ambiguous. Germline V gene sequence: CDR1 LNHDA, CDR2 SQIVND (reference sequence). The CDR3 contains 15 residues. V gave up 0 bases and J gave up 7 bases, with 15 bases separating them. The chain's CDR3 is CASSIDHQDSAGYTF. CDR3 bases: TGTGCCAGTAGTATAGATCATCAGGACTCCGCTGGCTACACCTTC.

This clone was detected a few times. V usage is TRBV5-1 and J usage is TRBJ2-7, with 10 bases lining up with TRBD1. V gave up 3 bases and J gave up 4 bases; unmatched junction bases: 7. Germline lookup yields CDR1 SGHRS and CDR2 YFSETQ. The CDR3 covers 15 residues. CDR3 amino acids: CASSSTGGEVYEQYF. In nucleotides, the CDR3 is TGCGCCAGCAGCTCGACAGGGGGCGAAGTGTACGAGCAGTACTTC.

This chain joins TRBV6-5 and TRBJ2-7; TRBD2 matches at 8 bases. There are 15 residues in the CDR3. The V gene's germline CDR1 is MNHEY and CDR2 SVGAGI. V dropped 5 bases and J dropped 4; count of bases not matched to a gene: 10. The CDR3 is CASSTSLAEYYEQYF. CDR3 coding DNA: TGTGCCAGCAGTACTTCACTAGCGGAATATTACGAGCAGTACTTC.

J is TRBJ2-2 and V is TRBV27, with 9 bases lining up with TRBD2. V gave up 4 bases and J gave up 6 bases; unmatched junction bases: 9. The germline gives CDR1 MNHEY, CDR2 SMNVEV (reference sequence). The length of the CDR3 is 16 residues. The CDR3 sequence is CASSSPIAGEAGELFF. Here the CDR3 DNA reads TGTGCCAGCAGTTCACCTATAGCGGGGGAGGCCGGGGAGCTGTTTTTT.

The CDR3: CASSMGTGVYEQYF. CDR3 bases: TGTGCCAGTAGTATGGGAACAGGGGTCTACGAGCAGTACTTC. The chain links TRBV19 to TRBJ2-7, with TRBD1 matching over 7 bases. V lost 3 bases, J lost 3 bases, and 5 bases stayed unmatched. The germline V gene encodes CDR1 LNHDA and CDR2 SQIVND (reference sequence). The CDR3 contains 14 residues.

This clone was seen a single time. In nucleotides, the CDR3 is TGTGCCAGCAGTTTAGCCGGGACAGTAGATACGCAGTATTTT. This gives the protein CASSLAGTVDTQYF. The rearrangement joins TRBV27 to TRBJ2-3; TRBD1 matches 7 bases. The CDR3 consists of 14 residues. The V gene end was trimmed by 2 bases and the J gene end by 5 bases; junction bases not matched to a gene: 4. Germline V gene lookup returns CDR1 MNHEY and CDR2 SMNVEV (reference sequence).

The rearrangement joins TRBV10-1 to TRBJ2-3; TRBD1 aligns across 7 bases. V shed 5 bases and J 4 bases; nucleotides not matched to a gene: 3. Germline lookup yields CDR1 WNHNN and CDR2 SYGVQD (reference sequence). The CDR3 runs to 13 residues. CDR3 bases: TGCGCCAGCAGTAGACAGGGCCCAGATACGCAGTATTTT. Its translation: CASSRQGPDTQYF.

The chain links TRBV7-2 to TRBJ1-6; the D is unclear. The germline V gene has CDR1 SGHTA and CDR2 FQGNSA. This CDR3 spans 12 amino acids. V was pared by 4 bases and J by 13 bases, with 11 bases between. The CDR3 is CASSSYFSPLHF. The DNA for the CDR3 is TGTGCCAGCAGCTCCTACTTTTCCCCCCTCCACTTT. The whole variable domain, remainder taken from reference TRBV7-2 and TRBJ1-6, is GAGVSQSPSNKVTEKGKDVELRCDPISGHTALYWYRQSLGQGLEFLIYFQGNSAPDKSGLPSDRFSAERTGGSVSTLTIQRTQQEDSAVYLCASSSYFSPLHFGNGTRLTVT.